This T cell receptor (beta chain) was identified during a study of T-cell memory formation after mild COVID-19. Study findings and constraints: Nothing confirmed that second-wave clones peaking on day 37 were specific for SARS-CoV-2. Detection of some responders pre-infection suggested pre-existing cross-reactive memory T cells participated. CD4/CD8 balance characterized clones contracting day 15 to 85, and CD4+ skew characterized later expanders. Those CD4+ clones that contracted were mainly in CM and EM (CD8+ ones in EMRA).

TCRdb ran MiXCR on the 5' RACE reads and lists one entry per CDR3 protein. The sample has about 50,000 distinct CDR3 sequences; about 7.3% are singletons. Points on this clonotype: The antigen is not known.

The CDR3 is 13 residues long. The germline CDR1 and CDR2 sequences are DFQATT and SNEGSKA (reference sequence). The junction had 8 bases not matched to a gene; V was cut back by 5 bases and J by 8 bases. The rearrangement joins TRBV20-1 to TRBJ1-4; 7 bases map to TRBD1. Sequenced: PBMCs or a T cell subset sorted from them (not recorded which). The receptor's source is a man younger than 30 who had mild COVID-19 (a few samples of this study predate the infection). Cell type and time point are not known. The CDR3: CSAAQGHREKLFF. The CDR3, as DNA: TGCAGTGCTGCACAGGGGCATCGGGAAAAACTGTTTTTT.